This T cell receptor beta chain was identified during a study of T cells after posttransplantation cyclophosphamide (dated by TCRdb to 2015 to 2016). Notes on the research overall: The study tracked T cell repertoire reconstitution by TRB sequencing after myeloablative bone marrow transplantation using posttransplantation cyclophosphamide as GVHD prophylaxis. Antigen receptor sequencing was done on samples from a few dozen PTCy-treated patients and from roughly 15 related bone marrow donors of those patients. Blood from every one of the 30 or so PTCy patients who had 1-year posttransplant specimens underwent TRB sequencing. In 3 patients, TRB sequencing was also performed on up to 3 more blood samples taken 2 to 5.2 years after transplant, and in several patients, pretransplant blood was also TRB-sequenced. Because TRA and TRB clonality correlated tightly in 9 samples, later TCR analyses were limited to TRB. Public TRB sequences were queried against a database of over 3,500 sequences associated with responses to pathogens, tumor antigens, self-antigens and alloantigens.

Study-wide conclusions, independent of this receptor: Across over 40 patients, TRB clonality was highly associated with recipient CMV seropositivity and CMV reactivation, and diversity in PTCy patients was similar to diversity in CNI/methotrexate controls. The TRB repertoires of T cells infiltrating skin or the GI tract showed only limited overlap with the TRB repertoires found in blood. Donor-recipient similarity was low at 1-2 months but increased during the first year, and donor CD8+ memory clones often dominated later blood repertoires.

Genomic DNA was used for TRB sequencing, which was performed with the immunoSEQ assay at survey resolution or with the hsTCRB kit. In the paper's pipeline: Initial read processing used immunoSEQ software, and repertoire analyses used the LymphoSeq R package. Clonality was calculated as 1 minus normalized Shannon entropy, and the Gini coefficient was also calculated for each TRB dataset. Phenotypes of unsorted samples were inferred by mapping TRB sequences from sorted subsets of the recipient or donor onto the same recipient's unsorted samples. Sourced from immuneACCESS, this table was stored by TCRdb with only in-frame sequences that have V and J called. A share of the clones is absent; for the studies checked, an unresolved V gene accounts for under half, and the remainder has no known explanation. V, J and clone size were drawn from that table, and D and trimming were deduced from the DNA. Listed for this sample are tens of thousands of clones, none observed only a single time. Less than 5% of the sample is held by the ten biggest clonotypes.

At the junction V is shortened by 2 bases and J by 6 bases; bases outside the gene matches: 9. The CDR3, from cysteine to phenylalanine, totals 17 residues. This entry keeps only the CDR3 DNA: 51 bases, framed from base 1. The germline V gene (reference sequence) specifies MNHEY as CDR1 and SMNVEV as CDR2. Ten or more counts support this clone. The antigen this receptor binds is unknown. No clone much larger than this one lies a single base away; base qualities are absent. Peripheral blood samples were provided by related bone marrow donors on the day of marrow donation. Mononuclear cells from peripheral blood and bone marrow were separated by Ficoll-Hypaque density centrifugation and then cryopreserved.

The sequencing input was PBMCs. The sequence was collected from a woman aged 25 to 45 in good health and a related stem cell transplant donor. The rearranged chain carries TRBV27 and TRBJ2-1; a stretch of 11 junction bases matches TRBD2. CDR3 reads: CASSLSPLAGGFNEQFF. The DNA sequence reads TGTGCCAGCAGTTTAAGCCCTCTAGCGGGGGGTTTCAATGAGCAGTTCTTC.